Below are 31 T cell receptor beta chains sequenced from a single sample in a study of blood T cell repertoires in COVID-19. TCRdb's copy holds only in-frame clones and misses some; the assay was immunoSEQ multiplex PCR. The sample contains about 300,000 clones, roughly 91% of which appear only once. Source material: peripheral blood. The receptor source for this set is a woman aged 30 to 39 with COVID-19, enrolled during active disease.

V and J are TRBV5-5 and TRBJ1-1; no clear D. CDR3 length equals 12 residues. V was cut by 2 bases and J by 6 bases, with 8 bases left in between. Looked up from germline, CDR1 is SGHKS and CDR2 is YYEKEE (reference sequence). This chain's CDR3 is CASSFVQSEAFF. Here the CDR3 DNA reads TGTGCCAGCAGCTTCGTCCAGTCTGAAGCTTTCTTT.

The chain has TRBV28 and TRBJ1-2; D not certain. Per the germline V gene, CDR1 is MDHEN and CDR2 is SYDVKM. The CDR3 runs 13 residues. The V and J ends lost 4 bases and 8 bases respectively, with 14 bases between them. The CDR3 loop reads CASSSPGAAGYTF. Here the CDR3 DNA reads TGTGCCAGCAGTTCCCCCGGAGCCGCGGGCTACACCTTC.

The chain couples TRBV5-1 to TRBJ2-7; a possible D gene is TRBD1 (5 bases). Germline lookup yields CDR1 SGHRS and CDR2 YFSETQ. The length of the CDR3 is 14 residues. V lost 1 base and J 5 bases, leaving 13 bases between the germline ends. The CDR3 is CASSLQGRWDEQYF. Here the CDR3 DNA reads TGCGCCAGCAGCTTGCAGGGTCGGTGGGACGAGCAGTACTTC.

This clone has just one count. The same CDR3 can be traced to other DNA sequences in this sample. The V gene is TRBV7-9, the J gene TRBJ1-5, with D perhaps matching TRBD1 (5 bases). The V gene's germline CDR1 is SEHNR and CDR2 FQNEAQ (reference sequence). The CDR3 covers 13 residues. The V gene lost 5 bases and the J gene lost 2 bases, with 7 bases spanning the gap. The CDR3 is CASSRGGNQPQHF. CDR3 DNA: TGTGCCAGCAGCCGGGGGGGCAATCAGCCCCAGCATTTT.

The chain carries TRBV18 and TRBJ2-1; no clear D gene. CDR3 size: 16 residues. V gave up 2 bases and J gave up 0 bases, with 11 bases separating them. Germline loops: CDR1 KGHSH, CDR2 LQKENI. The CDR3 region is CASSPLASSSYNEQFF. For the CDR3, the DNA is TGTGCCAGCTCACCATTGGCGTCTAGCTCCTACAATGAGCAGTTCTTC.

The V call is TRBV5-1, the J call TRBJ1-3; 9 nucleotides match TRBD1. The V and J ends lost 4 bases and 4 bases, in that order; junction bases with no gene match: 9. Looked up from germline, CDR1 is SGHRS and CDR2 is YFSETQ. The CDR3 is 16 residues long. In DNA, the CDR3 is TGCGCCAGCAGCCCACGGGGACAGGGAGACGGAAACACCATATATTTT. Amino acids: CASSPRGQGDGNTIYF.

The CDR3 nucleotides are TGTGCTAGTGGTTCTTTCGATCAGCCCCAGCATTTT. It yields the protein CASGSFDQPQHF. This chain links TRBV12-5 with TRBJ1-5; D gene unclear. Germline assignment: CDR1 LGHNT and CDR2 FRNRAP. V was trimmed by 4 bases and J by 5 bases, leaving 6 bases between them. The CDR3 length is 12 residues.

The chain carries TRBV5-6 and TRBJ1-6; 10 bases line up with TRBD1. Germline assignment: CDR1 SGHDT and CDR2 YYEEEE. This CDR3 has 17 amino acids. The trim removed 4 bases at V and 6 bases at J, leaving 10 bases unmatched. The CDR3 coding sequence is TGTGCCAGCAGCGGTGGGACAGGGGTTATCGGTAATTCACCCCTCCACTTT. Translated: CASSGGTGVIGNSPLHF.

The genes are TRBV4-1 and TRBJ2-1, with D possibly TRBD2 on 5 matching bases. Trimming cost V 0 bases and J 5 bases, with 11 bases left between them. The CDR3 is 15 amino acids. CDR1 and CDR2 from the germline V gene are MGHRA and YSYEKL. CDR3 loop: CASSQDEGRDNEQFF. The CDR3 DNA is TGCGCCAGCAGCCAAGATGAAGGGAGAGACAATGAGCAGTTCTTC.

The gene calls are TRBV5-4 and TRBJ2-2; weak D call: TRBD1 (6 bases). V lost 4 bases, J lost 4 bases, and 11 bases lay in between. Germline V gives CDR1 SGHNT, CDR2 YYREEE (reference sequence). The CDR3 consists of 14 residues. The CDR3 region is CASSRDISTGELFF. CDR3 sequence (DNA): TGTGCCAGCAGCAGGGACATTAGCACCGGGGAGCTGTTTTTT. Using reference TRBV5-4 and TRBJ2-2 for the parts outside the CDR3, the full variable domain is ETGVTQSPTHLIKTRGQQVTLRCSSQSGHNTVSWYQQALGQGPQFIFQYYREEENGRGNFPPRFSGLQFPNYSSELNVNALELDDSALYLCASSRDISTGELFFGEGSRLTVL.

The table lists this clone with a few counts. The J gene is TRBJ1-5, the V gene TRBV28, with D perhaps matching TRBD1 (5 bases). The CDR3 consists of 15 residues. V lost 8 bases to trimming and J lost 2 bases, with 16 bases between them. The germline V gene has CDR1 MDHEN and CDR2 SYDVKM. The CDR3 coding sequence is TGTGCCAGCCACCGGGCAGCGGGGCGCAATCAGCCCCAGCATTTT. The encoded protein is CASHRAAGRNQPQHF. Together with reference TRBV28 and TRBJ1-5, the CDR3 gives the full variable domain: DVKVTQSSRYLVKRTGEKVFLECVQDMDHENMFWYRQDPGLGLRLIYFSYDVKMKEKGDIPEGYSVSREKKERFSLILESASTNQTSMYLCASHRAAGRNQPQHFGDGTRLSIL.

The chain joins TRBV7-9 to TRBJ2-3, with TRBD2 matching over 16 bases. The CDR3 runs 18 residues. Per germline, CDR1 SEHNR and CDR2 FQNEAQ (reference sequence). J lost 3 bases, V lost 5 bases, and 8 bases had no gene match. The CDR3 loop is CASSAPGTSGGVTDTQYF. DNA for the CDR3: TGTGCCAGCAGCGCCCCCGGGACTAGCGGGGGGGTGACAGATACGCAGTATTTT.

Only one count was recorded for this clone. The rearrangement joins TRBV5-1 to TRBJ2-1; tentatively, D is TRBD2 (5 bases). CDR3 size: 16 residues. The germline V and J ends were trimmed by 6 bases and 0 bases, with 16 bases remaining between them. The V gene's germline CDR1 is SGHRS and CDR2 YFSETQ. CDR3 amino acids: CASTPSGDSSYNEQFF. The CDR3 nucleotides are TGCGCCAGCACTCCCTCCGGGGATAGCTCCTACAATGAGCAGTTCTTC. Together with reference TRBV5-1 and TRBJ2-1, the CDR3 gives the full variable domain: KAGVTQTPRYLIKTRGQQVTLSCSPISGHRSVSWYQQTPGQGLQFLFEYFSETQRNKGNFPGRFSGRQFSNSRSEMNVSTLELGDSALYLCASTPSGDSSYNEQFFGPGTRLTVL.

This clone occurred once. The V and J genes are TRBV5-1 and TRBJ1-1, with D uncertain. The CDR3 extends over 13 amino acids. Trimming shortened V by 1 base and J by 4 bases, and 8 bases separated the two germline ends. CDR1 and CDR2 from the germline V gene are SGHRS and YFSETQ. The DNA of the CDR3 is TGCGCCAGCAGCTTGTATCGGAGCACTGAAGCTTTCTTT. Translation: CASSLYRSTEAFF.

In this sample, this clone turned up a few times. This rearrangement joins TRBV2 to TRBJ1-4; the D is unclear. V lost 5 bases and J 0 bases, leaving 10 bases between the germline ends. In germline, CDR1 is SNHLY, CDR2 FYNNEI. CDR3 length: 15 residues. The CDR3 DNA follows: TGTGCCAGCAGTCCTCGACGGGCAACTAATGAAAAACTGTTTTTT. Protein product: CASSPRRATNEKLFF.

The chain uses TRBV5-5 and TRBJ2-3; TRBD1 agrees at 10 bases. The CDR3 is 18 residues long. The germline gives CDR1 SGHKS, CDR2 YYEKEE (reference sequence). Unmatched junction bases numbered 10, after V lost 0 bases and J lost 3 bases. The CDR3 sequence is CASSLAPGQGTGTDTQYF. The DNA of the CDR3 is TGTGCCAGCAGCTTGGCACCGGGACAGGGGACAGGGACAGATACGCAGTATTTT.

V gene TRBV28 combines with J gene TRBJ1-5; D not resolved. From germline, CDR1 is MDHEN and CDR2 SYDVKM. V dropped 3 bases and J dropped 3 bases, with 9 bases sitting between them. CDR3 length: 14 residues. The CDR3 DNA sequence: TGTGCCAGCAGTTTGAGAGGGAACAATCAGCCCCAGCATTTT. This translates into CASSLRGNNQPQHF.

The J gene is TRBJ2-7, the V gene TRBV6-5; 8 bases map to TRBD1. V shed 8 bases, J shed 0 bases, and the junction held 6 bases outside the gene matches. Germline V CDR1 and CDR2: MNHEY, SVGAGI. This CDR3 comprises 14 residues. CDR3 DNA sequence: TGTGCCAGCGGCGGACAGGGAAACTCCTACGAGCAGTACTTC. Translating gives CASGGQGNSYEQYF.

This clone came up a few times. The rearrangement links TRBV7-8 to TRBJ1-6; D gene unclear. This CDR3 is built from 16 residues. CDR1 and CDR2 from the germline V gene are SGHVS and FQNEAQ. Trimming removed 4 bases at V and 7 bases at J, with 17 bases between. The CDR3 DNA is TGTGCCAGCAGCTCCGACGGGATCGACCCCAATTCACCCCTCCACTTT. This sequence encodes CASSSDGIDPNSPLHF.

J is TRBJ2-5 and V is TRBV2; 10 bases map to TRBD2. Germline CDR1 reads SNHLY; CDR2 reads FYNNEI. V shed 4 bases and J 5 bases; nucleotides not matched to a gene: 4. This CDR3 comprises 14 residues. CDR3 DNA: TGTGCCAGCAGTGTGCTAGCGGGGGTCGAGACCCAGTACTTC. Amino acid sequence: CASSVLAGVETQYF. The full variable domain, completed using reference TRBV2 and TRBJ2-5, is EPEVTQTPSHQVTQMGQEVILRCVPISNHLYFYWYRQILGQKVEFLVSFYNNEISEKSEIFDDQFSVERPDGSNFTLKIRSTKLEDSAMYFCASSVLAGVETQYFGPGTRLLVL.

The chain is built from TRBV7-8 and TRBJ1-1; 9 nucleotides align to TRBD1. CDR3 length: 15 amino acids. Germline trimming cut 4 bases from V and 4 bases from J; bases unmatched to any gene: 7. CDR1 and CDR2 (germline): SGHVS, FQNEAQ. CDR3 residues: CASSSGTGTATEAFF. CDR3 nucleotides: TGTGCCAGCAGCTCCGGGACAGGGACGGCCACTGAAGCTTTCTTT. Complete variable domain (other parts from reference TRBV7-8 and TRBJ1-1): GAGVSQSPRYKVAKRGQDVALRCDPISGHVSLFWYQQALGQGPEFLTYFQNEAQLDKSGLPSDRFFAERPEGSVSTLKIQRTQQEDSAVYLCASSSGTGTATEAFFGQGTRLTVV.

This clone has just a few counts. CDR3 protein: CASSAGGQGAYEQFF. CDR3 bases: TGCGCCAGCAGTGCCGGGGGACAGGGGGCCTATGAGCAGTTCTTC. The genes are TRBV5-1 and TRBJ2-1; the match to TRBD1 covers 12 bases. Germline assignment: CDR1 SGHRS and CDR2 YFSETQ. Trimming cost V 5 bases and J 8 bases; bases outside gene matches: 8. The CDR3 sequence is 15 residues long.

The chain links TRBV2 to TRBJ1-4, with D hard to call. CDR3 length: 13 amino acids. Trimming removed 4 bases from V and 6 bases from J, with 9 bases in between. Germline CDR1 and CDR2: SNHLY and FYNNEI. Here the CDR3 reads CASSADGDEKLFF. The CDR3 DNA reads TGTGCCAGCAGTGCTGACGGGGATGAAAAACTGTTTTTT. Looking up the rest from reference TRBV2 and TRBJ1-4 gives the full variable domain: EPEVTQTPSHQVTQMGQEVILRCVPISNHLYFYWYRQILGQKVEFLVSFYNNEISEKSEIFDDQFSVERPDGSNFTLKIRSTKLEDSAMYFCASSADGDEKLFFGSGTQLSVL.

V and J are TRBV15 and TRBJ1-4; D not certain. The germline V gene encodes CDR1 LNHNV and CDR2 YYDKDF (reference sequence). This CDR3 region has 17 residues. V lost 0 bases to trimming and J lost 3 bases, with 14 bases between them. CDR3 sequence: CATSREAGVGSNEKLFF. The CDR3 bases are TGTGCCACCAGCAGAGAAGCGGGAGTGGGGTCTAATGAAAAACTGTTTTTT.

This clone turned up a few times. The chain recombines TRBV6-5 with TRBJ1-5, with 8 bases fitting TRBD1. After removal of 6 bases from V and 4 bases from J, the junction contained 8 bases not matched to a gene. The germline V gene encodes CDR1 MNHEY and CDR2 SVGAGI. The CDR3 has 15 amino acids. Written as DNA, the CDR3 is TGTGCCAGCAGCCCATTTACAGGGGGAAATCAGCCCCAGCATTTT. Translated: CASSPFTGGNQPQHF.

This rearrangement joins TRBV11-2 to TRBJ2-3, with 9 nucleotides matching TRBD1. CDR1 is SGHAT, CDR2 FQNNGV, per germline. V trimming: 1 base; J trimming: 4 bases; junction bases outside the gene matches: 6. The CDR3 is 16 residues long. The DNA of the CDR3 is TGTGCCAGCAGCTTAGGGTGGACAGGGGCCCCAGATACGCAGTATTTT. It specifies CASSLGWTGAPDTQYF. Looking up the rest from reference TRBV11-2 and TRBJ2-3 gives the full variable domain: EAGVAQSPRYKIIEKRQSVAFWCNPISGHATLYWYQQILGQGPKLLIQFQNNGVVDDSQLPKDRFSAERLKGVDSTLKIQPAKLEDSAVYLCASSLGWTGAPDTQYFGPGTRLTVL.

The genes are TRBV6-1 and TRBJ1-3; 8 nucleotides agree with TRBD1. Germline V lookup: CDR1 MNHNS, CDR2 SASEGT. This CDR3 is 15 amino acids long. J was trimmed by 8 bases and V by 2 bases; bases with no gene match: 8. The CDR3 is CASSEMGQEGYTIYF. CDR3 DNA sequence: TGTGCCAGCAGTGAAATGGGACAGGAGGGGTACACCATATATTTT.

The chain couples TRBV2 to TRBJ1-1; 10 bases fit TRBD1. Germline V gene lookup returns CDR1 SNHLY and CDR2 FYNNEI. CDR3 length: 14 residues. CDR3 protein: CAQQAGQGIAEAFF. The CDR3 nucleotides read TGTGCACAGCAGGCGGGACAGGGGATCGCTGAAGCTTTCTTT.

At least ten counts were recorded for this clone. The gene calls are TRBV10-2 and TRBJ1-1, with TRBD1 matching over 7 bases. The V and J ends lost 3 bases and 9 bases, in that order; junction bases with no gene match: 7. The CDR3 length is 13 residues. Germline V gives CDR1 WSHSY, CDR2 SAAADI. CDR3: CASSDPQGTKAFF. CDR3 nucleotides: TGCGCCAGCAGTGACCCACAGGGGACAAAAGCTTTCTTT.

This clone was picked up one time. The genes are TRBV7-6 and TRBJ1-1; D is unclear. The germline gives CDR1 SGHVS, CDR2 FNYEAQ. Trimming shortened V by 3 bases and J by 5 bases, and 10 bases separated the two germline ends. This CDR3 contains 13 residues. The CDR3 nucleotides read TGTGCCAGCAGCTTTAGGAGAGGGACTGAAGCTTTCTTT. Translating it yields CASSFRRGTEAFF.

The chain is built from TRBV6-5 and TRBJ1-1, with a possible D match to TRBD1 (5 bases). Germline loops: CDR1 MNHEY, CDR2 SVGAGI. V lost 10 bases, J lost 4 bases, and 19 bases lay in between. CDR3 length: 14 residues. The CDR3 is CATLSRVPSTEAFF. In DNA, the CDR3 is TGTGCCACCCTTTCCAGGGTCCCGAGCACTGAAGCTTTCTTT.